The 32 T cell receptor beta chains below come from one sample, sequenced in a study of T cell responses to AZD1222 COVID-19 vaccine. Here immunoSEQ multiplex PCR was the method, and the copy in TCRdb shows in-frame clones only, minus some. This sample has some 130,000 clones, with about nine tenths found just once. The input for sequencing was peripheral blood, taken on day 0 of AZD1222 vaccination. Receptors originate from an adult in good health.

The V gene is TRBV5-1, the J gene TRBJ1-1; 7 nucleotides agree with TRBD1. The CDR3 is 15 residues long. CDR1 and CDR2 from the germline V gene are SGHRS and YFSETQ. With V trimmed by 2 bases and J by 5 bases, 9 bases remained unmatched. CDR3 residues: CASSLSTGVDTEAFF. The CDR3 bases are TGCGCCAGCAGCTTAAGTACAGGGGTGGATACTGAAGCTTTCTTT.

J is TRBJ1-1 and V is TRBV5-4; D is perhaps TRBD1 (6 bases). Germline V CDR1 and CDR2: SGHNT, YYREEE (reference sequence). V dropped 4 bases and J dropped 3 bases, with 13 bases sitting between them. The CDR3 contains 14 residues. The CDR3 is CASSNRKGDTEAFF. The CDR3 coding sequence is TGTGCCAGCAGCAACAGGAAGGGGGACACTGAAGCTTTCTTT.

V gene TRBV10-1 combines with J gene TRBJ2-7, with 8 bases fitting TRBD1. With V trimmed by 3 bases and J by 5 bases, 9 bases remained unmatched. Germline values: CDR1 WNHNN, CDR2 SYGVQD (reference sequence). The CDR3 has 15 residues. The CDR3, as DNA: TGCGCCAGCAGTGACCCAGGACAGGGAAGAAACGAGCAGTACTTC. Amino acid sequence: CASSDPGQGRNEQYF.

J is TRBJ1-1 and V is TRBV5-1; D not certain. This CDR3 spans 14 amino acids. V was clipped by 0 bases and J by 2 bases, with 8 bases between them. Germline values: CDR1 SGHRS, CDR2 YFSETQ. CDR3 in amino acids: CASSLVGDNTEAFF. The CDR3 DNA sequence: TGCGCCAGCAGCTTGGTTGGAGATAACACTGAAGCTTTCTTT.

The chain's CDR3 is CASSYVGRNQPQHF. The CDR3 bases are TGTGCCAGCAGTTACGTGGGGCGGAATCAGCCCCAGCATTTT. This rearrangement joins TRBV6-6 to TRBJ1-5; tentative D call: TRBD1 (5 bases). This CDR3 spans 14 amino acids. Germline lookup yields CDR1 MNHNY and CDR2 SVGAGI (reference sequence). The V end was cut by 2 bases, the J end by 4 bases, with 9 bases between.

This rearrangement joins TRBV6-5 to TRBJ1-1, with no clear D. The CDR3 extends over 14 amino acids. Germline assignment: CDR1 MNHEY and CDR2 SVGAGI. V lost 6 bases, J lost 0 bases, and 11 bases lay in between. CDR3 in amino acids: CASRFWNLNTEAFF. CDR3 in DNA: TGTGCCAGCAGGTTTTGGAACCTGAACACTGAAGCTTTCTTT.

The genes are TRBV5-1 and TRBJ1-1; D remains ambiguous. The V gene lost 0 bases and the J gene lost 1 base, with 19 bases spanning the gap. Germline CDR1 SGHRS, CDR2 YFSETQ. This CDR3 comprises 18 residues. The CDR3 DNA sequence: TGCGCCAGCAGCTTGGGGGGTTCCGTTGTGGAGGAGAACACTGAAGCTTTCTTT. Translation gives CASSLGGSVVEENTEAFF.

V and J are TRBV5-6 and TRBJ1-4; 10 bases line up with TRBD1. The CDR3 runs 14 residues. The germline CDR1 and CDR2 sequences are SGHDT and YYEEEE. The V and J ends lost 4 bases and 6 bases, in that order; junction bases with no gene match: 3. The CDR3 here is CASSRTGGDEKLFF. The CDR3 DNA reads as TGTGCCAGCAGCCGGACAGGGGGAGATGAAAAACTGTTTTTT.

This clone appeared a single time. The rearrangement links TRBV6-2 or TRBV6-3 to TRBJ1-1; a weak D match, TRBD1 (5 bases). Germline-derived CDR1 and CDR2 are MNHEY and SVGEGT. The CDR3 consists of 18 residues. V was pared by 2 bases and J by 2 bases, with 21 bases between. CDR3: CASSYPHLKGLLNTEAFF. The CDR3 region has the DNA TGTGCCAGCAGTTACCCACACCTCAAGGGGCTCTTAAACACTGAAGCTTTCTTT.

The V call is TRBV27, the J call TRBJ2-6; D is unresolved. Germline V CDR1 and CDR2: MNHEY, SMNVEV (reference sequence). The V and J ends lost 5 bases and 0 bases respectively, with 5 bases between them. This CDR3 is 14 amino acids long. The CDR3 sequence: CASSTLSGANVLTF. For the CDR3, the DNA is TGTGCCAGCAGTACCCTCTCTGGGGCCAACGTCCTGACTTTC.

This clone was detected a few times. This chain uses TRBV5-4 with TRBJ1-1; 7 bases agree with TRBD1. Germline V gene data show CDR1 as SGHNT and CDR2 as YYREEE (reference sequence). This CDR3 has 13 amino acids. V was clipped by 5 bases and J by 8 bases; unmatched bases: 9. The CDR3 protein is CASRGGAGGEAFF. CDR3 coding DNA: TGTGCCAGCAGGGGAGGGGCAGGGGGAGAAGCTTTCTTT.

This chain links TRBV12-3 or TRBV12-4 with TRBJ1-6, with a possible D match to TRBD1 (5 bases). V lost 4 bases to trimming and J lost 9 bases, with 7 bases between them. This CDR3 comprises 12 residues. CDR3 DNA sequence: TGTGCCAGCAGTTGGGGGGGTTCACCCCTCCACTTT. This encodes CASSWGGSPLHF.

Here the CDR3 DNA reads TGTGCCAGTAGTGCCCTGGTCGGGATCCAGACTGAAGCTTTCTTT. This encodes CASSALVGIQTEAFF. The V call is TRBV19, the J call TRBJ1-1; D is uncertain. The germline V and J ends were trimmed by 5 bases and 5 bases, with 18 bases remaining between them. The CDR3 has 15 residues. The germline V gene has CDR1 LNHDA and CDR2 SQIVND (reference sequence). The complete variable domain, with remaining parts taken from reference TRBV19 and TRBJ1-1, reads DGGITQSPKYLFRKEGQNVTLSCEQNLNHDAMYWYRQDPGQGLRLIYYSQIVNDFQKGDIAEGYSVSREKKESFPLTVTSAQKNPTAFYLCASSALVGIQTEAFFGQGTRLTVV.

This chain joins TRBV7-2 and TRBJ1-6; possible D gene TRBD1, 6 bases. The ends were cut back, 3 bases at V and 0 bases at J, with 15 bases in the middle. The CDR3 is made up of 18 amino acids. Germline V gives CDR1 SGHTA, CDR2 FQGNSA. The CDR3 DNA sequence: TGTGCCAGCAGCTTGGTGGGGACAAGGAGCTCCTATAATTCACCCCTCCACTTT. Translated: CASSLVGTRSSYNSPLHF.

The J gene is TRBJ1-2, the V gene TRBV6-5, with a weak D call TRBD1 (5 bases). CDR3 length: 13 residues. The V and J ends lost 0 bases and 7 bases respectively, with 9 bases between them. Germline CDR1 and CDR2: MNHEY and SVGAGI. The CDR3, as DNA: TGTGCCAGCAGTTACTCGAATCAGGGTGGCTACACCTTC. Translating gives CASSYSNQGGYTF.

The CDR3 loop reads CARSLALRRYQPQHF. Written as DNA, the CDR3 is TGTGCCAGAAGCTTGGCTCTCCGGCGGTATCAGCCCCAGCATTTT. The rearrangement links TRBV5-3 to TRBJ1-5; D is unresolved. TRBV5-3 is noted as an ORF with a role that remains uncertain. Trimming shortened V by 0 bases and J by 5 bases, and 12 bases separated the two germline ends. The CDR3 totals 15 residues.

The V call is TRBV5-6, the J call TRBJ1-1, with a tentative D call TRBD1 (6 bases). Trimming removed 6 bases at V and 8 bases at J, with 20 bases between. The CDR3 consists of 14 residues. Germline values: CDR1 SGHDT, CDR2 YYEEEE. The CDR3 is CASKVGGRDVEAFF. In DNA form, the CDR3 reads TGTGCCAGCAAAGTCGGGGGCCGAGACGTAGAAGCTTTCTTT. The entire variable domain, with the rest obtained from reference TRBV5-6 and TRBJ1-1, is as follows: DAGVTQSPTHLIKTRGQQVTLRCSPKSGHDTVSWYQQALGQGPQFIFQYYEEEERQRGNFPDRFSGHQFPNYSSELNVNALLLGDSALYLCASKVGGRDVEAFFGQGTRLTVV.

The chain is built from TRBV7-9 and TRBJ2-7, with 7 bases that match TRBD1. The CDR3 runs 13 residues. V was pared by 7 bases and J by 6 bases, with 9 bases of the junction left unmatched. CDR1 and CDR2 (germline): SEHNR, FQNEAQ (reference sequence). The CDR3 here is CASTQPGTAEQYF. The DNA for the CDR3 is TGTGCCAGCACTCAACCCGGGACAGCCGAGCAGTACTTC.

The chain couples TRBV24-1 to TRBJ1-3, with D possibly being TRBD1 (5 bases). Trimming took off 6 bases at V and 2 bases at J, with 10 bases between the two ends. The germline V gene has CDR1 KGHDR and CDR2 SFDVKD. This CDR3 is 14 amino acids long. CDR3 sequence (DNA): TGTGCCACCAGTTTAAGGGACCCTGGAAACACCATATATTTT. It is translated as CATSLRDPGNTIYF.

The CDR3 DNA reads TGCGCCAGCCGACAAACAGTTTCCTACGAGCAGTACTTC. Residues: CASRQTVSYEQYF. This chain links TRBV10-2 with TRBJ2-7; D unclear. CDR1 is WSHSY and CDR2 is SAAADI in the germline V gene. The CDR3 is 13 residues long. V gave up 8 bases and J gave up 1 base, with 12 bases separating them.

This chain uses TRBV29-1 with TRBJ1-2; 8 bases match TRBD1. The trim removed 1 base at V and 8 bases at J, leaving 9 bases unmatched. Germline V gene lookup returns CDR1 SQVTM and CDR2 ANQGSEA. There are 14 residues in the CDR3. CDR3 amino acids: CSVEASGGIGGYTF. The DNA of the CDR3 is TGCAGCGTTGAAGCCTCAGGGGGCATAGGGGGCTACACCTTC.

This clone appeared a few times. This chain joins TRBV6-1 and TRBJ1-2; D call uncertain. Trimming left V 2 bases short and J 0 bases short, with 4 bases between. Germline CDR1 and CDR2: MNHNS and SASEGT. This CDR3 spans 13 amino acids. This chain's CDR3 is CASSEQANYGYTF. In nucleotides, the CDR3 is TGTGCCAGCAGTGAACAGGCTAACTATGGCTACACCTTC.

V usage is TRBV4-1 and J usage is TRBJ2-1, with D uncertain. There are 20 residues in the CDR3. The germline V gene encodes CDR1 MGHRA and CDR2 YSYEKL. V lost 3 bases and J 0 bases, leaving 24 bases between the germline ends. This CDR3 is CASSHLKERTERSSYNEQFF. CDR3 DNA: TGCGCCAGCAGCCACCTCAAGGAAAGGACGGAGAGAAGCTCCTACAATGAGCAGTTCTTC.

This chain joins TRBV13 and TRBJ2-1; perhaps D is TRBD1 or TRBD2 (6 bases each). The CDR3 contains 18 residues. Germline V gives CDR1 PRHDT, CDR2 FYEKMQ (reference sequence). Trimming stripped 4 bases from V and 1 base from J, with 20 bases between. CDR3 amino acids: CASSSEGVSSASYNEQFF. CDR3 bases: TGTGCCAGCAGCTCGGAGGGGGTTAGTTCGGCGTCCTACAATGAGCAGTTCTTC.

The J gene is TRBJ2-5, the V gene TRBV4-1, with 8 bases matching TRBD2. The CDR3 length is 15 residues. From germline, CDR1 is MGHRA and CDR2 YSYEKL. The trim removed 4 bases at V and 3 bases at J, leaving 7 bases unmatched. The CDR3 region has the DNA TGCGCCAGCAGCCCGGGAGGGTCTCAAAAAGAGACCCAGTACTTC. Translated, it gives CASSPGGSQKETQYF.

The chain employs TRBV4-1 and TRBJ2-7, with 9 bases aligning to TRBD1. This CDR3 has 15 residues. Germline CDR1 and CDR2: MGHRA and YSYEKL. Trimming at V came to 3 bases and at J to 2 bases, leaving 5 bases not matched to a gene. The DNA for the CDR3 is TGCGCCAGCAGCCAGACCGGGACAGGGACCTACGAGCAGTACTTC. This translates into CASSQTGTGTYEQYF.

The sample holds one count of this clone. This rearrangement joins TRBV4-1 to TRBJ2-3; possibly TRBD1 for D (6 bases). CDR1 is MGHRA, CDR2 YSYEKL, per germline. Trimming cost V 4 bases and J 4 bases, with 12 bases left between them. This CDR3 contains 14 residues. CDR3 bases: TGCGCCAGCAGCCTTCTACAGGGCCCAGATACGCAGTATTTT. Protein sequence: CASSLLQGPDTQYF.

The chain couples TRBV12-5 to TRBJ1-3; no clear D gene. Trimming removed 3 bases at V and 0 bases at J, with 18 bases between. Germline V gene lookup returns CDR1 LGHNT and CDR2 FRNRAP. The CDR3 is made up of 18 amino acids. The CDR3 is CASGLARLGRSSGNTIYF. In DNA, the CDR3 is TGTGCTAGTGGTTTAGCCCGCCTCGGACGGAGCTCTGGAAACACCATATATTTT.

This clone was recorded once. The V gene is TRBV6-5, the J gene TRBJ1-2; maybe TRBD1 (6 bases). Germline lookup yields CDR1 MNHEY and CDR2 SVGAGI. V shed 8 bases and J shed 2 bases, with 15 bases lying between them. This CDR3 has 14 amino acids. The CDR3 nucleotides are TGTGCCAGCCACAGGGAGCCCGTAAACTATGGCTACACCTTC. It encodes CASHREPVNYGYTF.

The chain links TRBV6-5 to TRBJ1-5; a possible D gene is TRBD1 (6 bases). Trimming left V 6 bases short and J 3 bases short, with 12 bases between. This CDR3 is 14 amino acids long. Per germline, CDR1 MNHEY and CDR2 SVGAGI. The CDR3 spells CASRTGQFNQPQHF. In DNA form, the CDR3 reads TGTGCCAGCAGGACCGGACAGTTCAATCAGCCCCAGCATTTT.

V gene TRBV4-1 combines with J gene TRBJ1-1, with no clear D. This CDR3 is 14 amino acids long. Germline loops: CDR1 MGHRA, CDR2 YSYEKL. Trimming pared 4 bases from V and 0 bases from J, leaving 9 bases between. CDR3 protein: CASSREGMNTEAFF. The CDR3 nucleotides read TGCGCCAGCAGCCGTGAAGGTATGAACACTGAAGCTTTCTTT.

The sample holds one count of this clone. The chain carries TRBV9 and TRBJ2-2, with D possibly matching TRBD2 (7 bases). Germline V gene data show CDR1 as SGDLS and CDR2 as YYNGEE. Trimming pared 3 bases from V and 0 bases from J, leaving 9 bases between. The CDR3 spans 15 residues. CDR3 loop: CASSAGGPNTGELFF. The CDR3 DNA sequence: TGTGCCAGCAGCGCGGGGGGCCCGAACACCGGGGAGCTGTTTTTT.